The TCR beta chain described here comes from a study of cytomegalovirus exposure and HLA in healthy donors (dated by TCRdb to 2017 to 2019). About the full investigation: In an earlier analysis of 450 to 750 of the donors, around 300 Gb of sequence data and 100 million or so unique TCR beta sequences from 180 million or so T cells were reported. Around 320 gigabases of sequencing data and roughly 90 million unique TCR sequences were included in an early release covering about 620 HLA-typed donors. Of the 300 to 450 genotyped donors, over 80% were placed in the genetic ancestry cluster associated with self-reported Caucasian donors. The aim of the study was to test whether cataloging public T cell receptors could identify signatures of past pathogen exposure. Using immunosequencing, the study profiled T cell repertoires from about 650 subjects and related those repertoires to cytomegalovirus serostatus. Along with the approximately 700-subject first cohort, a separate validation cohort of over a hundred different subjects was used. The study combined high-throughput TCR immunosequencing, statistical association of individual TCRs with disease status, and machine learning to predict cytomegalovirus infection status. In a later analysis, previously published TCR beta repertoires from about 640 donors were re-analyzed and high-resolution HLA genotyping was added so that TCR occurrence patterns could be studied. The later analysis used no new phenotypic data to find candidate immune exposures, relying instead on TCR beta sequences and their occurrence across donors. An earlier analysis of approximately 640 of the donors applied high-throughput TCR beta sequencing to assess whether each TCR beta V gene segment acted as functional or pseudogenic. Alongside the repertoire data, information on donor age, sex, ethnicity and CMV serostatus was compiled. In a later genetic analysis, genome-wide SNP genotypes for about 55% of the 666 donors were used, and that subset was treated as a discovery cohort. All discovery cohort repertoires had been generated using a single sequencing platform. HLA typing covered class I and class II loci at four-digit resolution. The number of typed donors differed by locus: roughly 629-630 for A, B, C, DRB1 and DQB1; approximately 520 for DQA1; about 600 for DPA1; and some 470 for DPB1. Four to six DR-DQ haplotypes were handled as single units for association and clustering because linkage in the cohort was strong. Among about 370 genotyped donors of the cohort, an average of roughly 230,000 unique TCR beta nucleotide sequences was sequenced per donor, of which about 19% were non-productive.

The cohort was made up of roughly 670 healthy bone marrow donors. All cohort members were sampled while nominally healthy, although unrecorded immune exposures were likely present. The donor tested CMV seronegative and was one of the 352 seronegative cohort members. Each donor provided a peripheral blood sample, and peripheral blood mononuclear cells were used for TCR beta sequencing. The Qiagen DNeasy Blood Extraction Kit was used to extract genomic DNA from the blood cell samples. At the junction V is shortened by 4 bases and J by 0 bases; bases outside the gene matches: 6. Via the germline V gene (reference sequence), CDR1 is SEHNR and CDR2 FQNEAQ. Taken from cysteine to phenylalanine, the CDR3 has 15 residues. Of all the DNA, just the CDR3 is kept, 45 bases in frame from base 1. Library preparation used the immunoSEQ multiplex PCR assay. The multiplex PCR relied on a mix of 60 forward primers for TCR Vbeta segments and 13 reverse primers for TCR Jbeta segments. A multiplex PCR assay on genomic DNA amplified the CDR3 region of rearranged TCR beta genes. The Illumina HiSeq System was used to sequence the amplified TCR beta libraries as 87-base-pair reads. The authors' pipeline ran thus. In a later analysis, around 80 million unique TCR beta chains were counted across the approximately 620 repertoires, and around 11 million of these chains were shared by at least two donors. To remove PCR and sequencing errors, raw reads were error-corrected and collapsed into unique sequences using a nearest-neighbor algorithm that merged closely related sequences. Alignment of CDR3 sequences to IMGT reference sequences was used to assign V, D and J gene segments. Each retained sequence needed at least a six-nucleotide match to both a V gene segment and a J gene segment. Rearrangements were classified as productive when the CDR3 lacked stop codons and remained in frame with V and J, and all other rearrangements were classified as non-productive. Following IMGT convention, CDR3 was defined as the stretch from the second conserved V-encoded cysteine up to the conserved J-encoded phenylalanine. The earlier analysis of about 610 of the donors excluded any sequence lacking an unambiguous match to a single V gene segment. In an earlier analysis of 587 of the donors, a V segment was called functional when productive rearrangements were above 56.7%, and segregating when the standard deviation between donors exceeded 5%. A statistical classification framework was developed to diagnose cytomegalovirus status using the catalog of TCR beta chain sequences. In a later analysis, TCR nucleotide sequences were compared against IMGT/GENE-DB human TR gene sequences so that V and J genes could be assigned. A later analysis assigned CDR3 sequences and most-parsimonious VDJ recombination scenarios with the TCRdist pipeline. In a later analysis, each TCR beta chain was defined by its CDR3 amino acid sequence together with its V-gene family, and reads lacking a unique V-gene family were excluded. In a later analysis, 500 to 650 highly shared, low-generation-probability nucleotide sequences were removed to address suspected cross-contamination and a sequencing artifact. In a later analysis, a clonal expansion index for each public chain was calculated from normalized within-repertoire ranks of inferred template counts. In a later analysis, generation probabilities were computed with a VDJ recombination model fitted to out-of-frame rearrangements, and the resulting probabilities were checked against IGoR. A later analysis scored TCR-TCR, TCR-HLA and TCR-CMV co-occurrence with hypergeometric tests, applying a repertoire-size bias correction to TCR pairs. To estimate false discovery rates, a later analysis permuted the HLA or CMV assignments 20 times. In a later analysis, co-occurring TCRs were grouped using DBSCAN, and TCRdist sequence similarity was added for clustering within HLA-allele-positive subsets. For co-occurrence clustering, repertoires with fewer than 30,000 or more than 120,000 public chains were excluded, along with 4 to 6 repertoires with anomalous nucleotide sharing. The clones in this table, taken by TCRdb from immuneACCESS, are in-frame only. Not every clone is retained; where verified, under half of the shortfall comes from an unresolved V gene, and the cause of the rest is unknown. V, J and clone size derive from that table, while D and trimming were established from the DNA sequence. In this sample the table shows about 130,000 clones, around 70% of which occur a single time. The top ten constitute roughly 3.1% of the sample.

Paper-wide results and their limitations: A later genetic analysis reported fewer N-insertions in productive TCRs among donors in an Asian-associated ancestry cluster than the roughly 640-donor mean. A later genetic analysis associated a missense DCLRE1C variant with V-gene and J-gene trimming of TCR beta chains, and an independent cohort replicated the association. An earlier analysis of approximately 540 of the donors showed that most TCR beta V segments appeared in productive rearrangements either about 87% or about 30% of the time, which broadly matched IMGT annotations. A total of roughly 160 TCR beta chains were listed by the study as associated with cytomegalovirus. A further reported finding was that TCR beta sequences accurately predicted the HLA-A and HLA-B alleles for most subjects in the first cohort. According to the authors, the approach could potentially be generalized to other disease states and immunological phenotypes. According to a later analysis, most CMV-associated TCR beta chains appeared to be HLA-restricted, and the HLA associations seemed to be driven largely by CMV exposure. According to a later analysis, parvovirus B19, influenza, CMV and Epstein-Barr virus appeared linked to several top co-occurrence clusters. Because the 87-base-pair reads could not distinguish some IMGT-functional V segments, including TRBV6-2 and TRBV6-3, those segments were excluded. Linkage disequilibrium might explain the correlated functional status among segregating V segments, but an unknown experimental factor could not be excluded. A few of the identified cytomegalovirus-associated TCR beta chains were confirmed in vitro to be specific for cytomegalovirus antigens. Sequencing depth was assumed to be roughly uniform across donors in the presence/absence analyses, though that assumption may not hold. Most TCR sequences were observed very rarely across donors, whereas some public TCRs were present in many individuals. Compared with equally common non-associated chains, HLA-associated TCR beta chains in a later analysis were more clonally expanded and had lower generation probabilities. In a later analysis, the rate of TCR association differed among HLA loci, with DRB1 alleles having the most associated TCRs and HLA-C alleles having the fewest. A cluster of highly shared sequence variants was judged likely to represent a technical artifact of the sequencing pipeline. Because HLA typing was unavailable for some donors at each locus, only the typed subset was used in association tests. Because counts were too low, seventeen rarely observed V segments, including chromosome 9 orphons, were excluded from the earlier analysis of 587 of the donors. A later analysis associated 16,951 TCR beta sequences with specific HLA alleles at a false discovery rate of 0.05. Only TCR beta chains were sequenced in this cohort, and the absence of alpha or paired-chain data limited detectable features. The only immune exposure information available for the cohort was CMV serostatus. Strong co-occurrence of HLA alleles, especially DR and DQ, made assigning TCR associations to individual alleles difficult. The classifier was reported to diagnose cytomegalovirus status with high specificity and sensitivity in both the original and validation cohorts.

To note about this clone: The antigen it recognizes is unknown. Qualities for individual bases were not recorded, and no much larger clone is one base off.

The sample taken for sequencing was PBMCs. The rearrangement joined TRBV7-9 to TRBJ2-7; 7 junctional bases match TRBD2. This sequence was found in a man in his thirties or forties in good health and CMV-seronegative. In nucleotides, the sequence is TGTGCCAGCAGCTGGATGAGCGGGACCTCCTACGAGCAGTACTTC. Translation gives CASSWMSGTSYEQYF.